The 17 T cell receptor beta chains below all came from one sample that was sequenced in a study of shared clonotypes between healthy human individuals. Method: immunoSEQ multiplex PCR; TCRdb's copy keeps in-frame clones and lacks some. There are some 500,000 clones in the sample; 90% to 96% occur only once, and less than 0.06% lies in the top ten. Source material: naive CD4+ T cells sorted from blood. The subset was: CD45RA+ positively selected. Receptor source: a woman aged 25 to 39 in good health.

A remark on this clone: Different DNA sequences within this sample yield the same CDR3. J is TRBJ2-3 and V is TRBV29-1; TRBD2 might be the D (5 bases). The germline V gene has CDR1 SQVTM and CDR2 ANQGSEA. V lost 6 bases to trimming and J lost 2 bases, with 6 bases between them. This CDR3 comprises 11 residues. The CDR3 region is CSVDSTDTQYF. As DNA, the CDR3 is TGCAGCGTGGACTCCACAGATACGCAGTATTTT.

About this clone: This sample also contains other DNA sequences that code for the same CDR3. This rearrangement joins TRBV15 to TRBJ2-5; the D is unclear. The CDR3 is 12 amino acids. The germline V gene has CDR1 LNHNV and CDR2 YYDKDF (reference sequence). Trimming pared 0 bases from V and 5 bases from J, leaving 4 bases between. CDR3 protein: CATSRDTETQYF. In DNA form, the CDR3 reads TGTGCCACCAGCAGAGATACGGAGACCCAGTACTTC.

The V call is TRBV5-1, the J call TRBJ2-7; 9 nucleotides match TRBD2. Germline CDR1 reads SGHRS; CDR2 reads YFSETQ. After removal of 3 bases from V and 1 base from J, the junction contained 14 bases not matched to a gene. This CDR3 spans 18 amino acids. CDR3 bases: TGCGCCAGCAGCTGGGGAGTCGTAGCGGGAGAAAGGTCCTACGAGCAGTACTTC. This codes for CASSWGVVAGERSYEQYF.

The chain combines TRBV7-8 with TRBJ2-3, with D tentatively TRBD1 or TRBD2 (5 bases each). CDR3 size: 14 residues. CDR1 is SGHVS and CDR2 is FQNEAQ in the germline V gene. Trimming cost V 5 bases and J 2 bases, with 11 bases left between them. The CDR3 DNA sequence: TGTGCCAGCAGCAAGGGACGGGACACAGATACGCAGTATTTT. Residues: CASSKGRDTDTQYF.

J is TRBJ1-5 and V is TRBV5-8, with a weak D call TRBD1 (5 bases). The CDR3 extends over 14 amino acids. The germline CDR1 and CDR2 sequences are SGHTS and YDEGEE. With 4 bases removed from V and 3 bases from J, the gap between germline ends came to 11 bases. The CDR3 DNA follows: TGTGCCAGCAGCGTGACGGGGGACAATCAGCCCCAGCATTTT. Protein: CASSVTGDNQPQHF.

The V call is TRBV5-1, the J call TRBJ2-5, with 9 bases matching TRBD2. Trimming removed 0 bases from V and 0 bases from J; junction bases left unmatched: 3. The CDR3 extends over 16 amino acids. Germline CDR1 and CDR2: SGHRS and YFSETQ. CDR3 DNA sequence: TGCGCCAGCAGCTTGGCGCCTAGCGGGAACCAAGAGACCCAGTACTTC. Protein sequence: CASSLAPSGNQETQYF.

The J gene is TRBJ2-6, the V gene TRBV21-1. TRBV21-1 is deemed a pseudogene. This CDR3 has 19 residues. The CDR3 spells CASSKAEPGRDSGANVLTF. CDR3 DNA sequence: TGTGCCAGCAGCAAAGCGGAACCAGGGAGAGACTCTGGGGCCAACGTCCTGACTTTC.

This clone appeared once. The rearrangement links TRBV19 to TRBJ1-1; D gene ambiguous. There are 15 residues in the CDR3. V dropped 4 bases and J dropped 1 base, with 13 bases sitting between them. Germline assignment: CDR1 LNHDA and CDR2 SQIVND (reference sequence). This chain's CDR3 is CASSTSALRNTEAFF. CDR3 in DNA: TGTGCCAGTAGTACTTCCGCCTTAAGGAACACTGAAGCTTTCTTT.

This clone has just one count. V is TRBV9 and J is TRBJ2-7, with TRBD2 identical over 11 bases. The CDR3 contains 18 residues. Trimming removed 0 bases from V and 9 bases from J; junction bases left unmatched: 17. Germline-derived CDR1 and CDR2 are SGDLS and YYNGEE. CDR3: CASSVGNTSGGPSGRQYF. DNA for the CDR3: TGTGCCAGCAGCGTAGGAAATACTAGCGGGGGACCATCAGGTAGGCAGTACTTC.

The chain is built from TRBV19 and TRBJ1-4; D is unresolved. V lost 5 bases, J lost 4 bases, and 11 bases lay in between. Germline V CDR1 and CDR2: LNHDA, SQIVND (reference sequence). This CDR3 is 14 amino acids long. Here the CDR3 reads CASSGVFDNEKLFF. The CDR3 bases are TGTGCCAGTAGTGGCGTTTTCGATAATGAAAAACTGTTTTTT.

The rearrangement uses TRBV27 and TRBJ2-7; D remains ambiguous. The germline V and J ends were trimmed by 0 bases and 4 bases, with 7 bases remaining between them. CDR1 and CDR2 (germline): MNHEY, SMNVEV (reference sequence). There are 13 residues in the CDR3. CDR3 bases: TGTGCCAGCAGTTTATCTCCCCTTTACGAGCAGTACTTC. Protein: CASSLSPLYEQYF.

The chain couples TRBV19 to TRBJ2-3; 12 bases map to TRBD1. The CDR3 runs 15 residues. The germline V gene encodes CDR1 LNHDA and CDR2 SQIVND (reference sequence). V lost 6 bases, J lost 2 bases, and 3 bases stayed unmatched. The CDR3 sequence: CASSRDRGLTDTQYF. Here the CDR3 DNA reads TGTGCCAGTAGCCGGGACAGGGGGCTCACAGATACGCAGTATTTT.

The CDR3 here is CASRPNSNQPQHF. As DNA, the CDR3 is TGTGCCAGCAGACCTAATAGCAATCAGCCCCAGCATTTT. This chain connects TRBV6-6 to TRBJ1-5; D gene unclear. The ends were cut back, 6 bases at V and 0 bases at J, with 6 bases in the middle. The CDR3 extends over 13 amino acids. Germline V gene sequence: CDR1 MNHNY, CDR2 SVGAGI (reference sequence).

The V gene is TRBV7-6, the J gene TRBJ2-5; TRBD2 agrees at 8 bases. This CDR3 is built from 15 residues. Trimming removed 1 base from V and 2 bases from J; junction bases left unmatched: 3. Germline CDR1 is SGHVS and CDR2 is FNYEAQ. In DNA form, the CDR3 reads TGTGCCAGCAGCTTAGGGCCTAGCGGGCAAGAGACCCAGTACTTC. It specifies CASSLGPSGQETQYF. Using reference TRBV7-6 and TRBJ2-5 for the parts outside the CDR3, the full variable domain is GAGVSQSPRYKVTKRGQDVALRCDPISGHVSLYWYRQALGQGPEFLTYFNYEAQQDKSGLPNDRFSAERPEGSISTLTIQRTEQRDSAMYRCASSLGPSGQETQYFGPGTRLLVL.

This sequence joins TRBV10-1 and TRBJ1-6, with 7 bases matching TRBD1. Trimming at V came to 6 bases and at J to 8 bases, leaving 10 bases not matched to a gene. The CDR3 contains 15 residues. Germline V CDR1 and CDR2: WNHNN, SYGVQD (reference sequence). The CDR3 DNA reads as TGCGCCAGCAGAAGGGACAGCCTGATCGATTCACCCCTCCACTTT. Translation: CASRRDSLIDSPLHF.

The V call is TRBV28, the J call TRBJ2-7, with 14 bases identical to TRBD2. The CDR3 loop spans 17 amino acids. Trimming removed 6 bases from V and 0 bases from J; junction bases left unmatched: 7. CDR1 is MDHEN, CDR2 SYDVKM, per germline. CDR3 loop: CASSPGTSGSGSYEQYF. The CDR3 DNA reads as TGTGCCAGCAGCCCGGGGACTAGCGGGAGTGGCTCCTACGAGCAGTACTTC.

This chain joins TRBV18 and TRBJ1-2; possible D gene TRBD1, 5 bases. This CDR3 contains 14 residues. The germline V gene encodes CDR1 KGHSH and CDR2 LQKENI. V dropped 8 bases and J dropped 0 bases, with 13 bases sitting between them. CDR3 in amino acids: CASTRGQPNYGYTF. The CDR3 DNA follows: TGTGCCAGCACCCGGGGCCAGCCTAACTATGGCTACACCTTC.